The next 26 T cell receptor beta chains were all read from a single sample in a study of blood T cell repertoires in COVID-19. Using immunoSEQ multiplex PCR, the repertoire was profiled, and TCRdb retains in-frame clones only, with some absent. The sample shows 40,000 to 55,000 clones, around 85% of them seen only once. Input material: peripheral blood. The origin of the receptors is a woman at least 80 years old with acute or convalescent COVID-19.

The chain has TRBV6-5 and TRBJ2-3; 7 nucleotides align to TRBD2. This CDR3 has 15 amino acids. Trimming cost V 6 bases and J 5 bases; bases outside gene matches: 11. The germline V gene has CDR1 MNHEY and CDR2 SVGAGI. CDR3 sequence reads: CASSLSGTGRDTQYF. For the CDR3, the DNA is TGTGCCAGCAGCCTAAGCGGGACCGGAAGAGATACGCAGTATTTT.

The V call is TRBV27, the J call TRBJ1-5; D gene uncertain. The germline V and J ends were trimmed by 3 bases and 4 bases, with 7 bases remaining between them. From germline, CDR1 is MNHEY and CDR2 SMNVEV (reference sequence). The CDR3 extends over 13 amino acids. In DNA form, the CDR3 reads TGTGCCAGCAGTTTGGAGAGTAATCAGCCCCAGCATTTT. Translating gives CASSLESNQPQHF.

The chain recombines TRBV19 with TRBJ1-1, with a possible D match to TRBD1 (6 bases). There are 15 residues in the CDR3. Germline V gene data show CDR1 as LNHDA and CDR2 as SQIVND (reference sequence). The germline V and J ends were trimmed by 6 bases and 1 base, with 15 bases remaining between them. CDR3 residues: CASSGRYRENTEAFF. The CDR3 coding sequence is TGTGCCAGTAGCGGTAGGTACAGGGAGAACACTGAAGCTTTCTTT.

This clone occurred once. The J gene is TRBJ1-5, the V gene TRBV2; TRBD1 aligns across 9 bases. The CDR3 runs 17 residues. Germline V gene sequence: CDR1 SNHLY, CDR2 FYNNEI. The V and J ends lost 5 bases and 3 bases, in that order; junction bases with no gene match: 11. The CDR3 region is CASSPRLWTGDNQPQHF. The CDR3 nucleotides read TGTGCCAGCAGTCCCCGCCTTTGGACAGGGGACAATCAGCCCCAGCATTTT.

Written as DNA, the CDR3 is TGTGCCAGTGCGATTGAAACTGAAGCTTTCTTT. This gives the protein CASAIETEAFF. The chain uses TRBV28 and TRBJ1-1, with D hard to call. Germline CDR1 MDHEN, CDR2 SYDVKM. The CDR3 has 11 amino acids. V shed 9 bases and J shed 5 bases, with 10 bases lying between them.

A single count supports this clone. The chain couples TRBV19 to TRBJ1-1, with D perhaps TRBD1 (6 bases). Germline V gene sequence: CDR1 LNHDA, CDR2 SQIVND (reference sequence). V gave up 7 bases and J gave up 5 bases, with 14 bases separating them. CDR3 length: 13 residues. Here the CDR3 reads CASTLDRGTEAFF. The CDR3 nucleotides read TGTGCCAGTACCTTGGACAGAGGGACTGAAGCTTTCTTT.

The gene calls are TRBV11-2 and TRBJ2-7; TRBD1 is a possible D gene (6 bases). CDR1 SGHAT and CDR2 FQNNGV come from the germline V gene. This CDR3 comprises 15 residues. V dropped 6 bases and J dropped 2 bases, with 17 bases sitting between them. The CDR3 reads CASSNTGTPPYEQYF. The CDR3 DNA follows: TGTGCCAGCAGTAACACAGGGACCCCACCCTACGAGCAGTACTTC.

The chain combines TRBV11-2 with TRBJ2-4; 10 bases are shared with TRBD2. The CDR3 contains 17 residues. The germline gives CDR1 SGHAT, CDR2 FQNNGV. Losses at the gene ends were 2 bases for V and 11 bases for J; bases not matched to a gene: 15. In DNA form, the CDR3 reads TGTGCCAGCAGCTTATCTAACTTAGCGGGAGGCAGGGGCCTTCAGTACTTC. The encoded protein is CASSLSNLAGGRGLQYF.

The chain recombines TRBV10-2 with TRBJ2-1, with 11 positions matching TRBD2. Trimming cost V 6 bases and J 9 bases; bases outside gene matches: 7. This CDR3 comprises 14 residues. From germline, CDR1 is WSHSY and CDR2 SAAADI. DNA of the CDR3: TGCGCCAGCAGATCTAGCGGGAGGATAAGTGAGCAGTTCTTC. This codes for CASRSSGRISEQFF.

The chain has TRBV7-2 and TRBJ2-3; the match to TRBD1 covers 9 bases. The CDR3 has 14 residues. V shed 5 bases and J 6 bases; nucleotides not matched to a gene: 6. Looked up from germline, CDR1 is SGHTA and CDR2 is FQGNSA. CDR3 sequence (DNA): TGTGCCAGCAGCCGGGACAGGGCGACCGATACGCAGTATTTT. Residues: CASSRDRATDTQYF.

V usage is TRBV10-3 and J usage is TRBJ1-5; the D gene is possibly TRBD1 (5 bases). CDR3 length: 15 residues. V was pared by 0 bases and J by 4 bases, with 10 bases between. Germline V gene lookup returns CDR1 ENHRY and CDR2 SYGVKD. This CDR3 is CAISESGQMNQPQHF. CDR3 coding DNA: TGTGCCATCAGTGAGTCGGGGCAGATGAATCAGCCCCAGCATTTT.

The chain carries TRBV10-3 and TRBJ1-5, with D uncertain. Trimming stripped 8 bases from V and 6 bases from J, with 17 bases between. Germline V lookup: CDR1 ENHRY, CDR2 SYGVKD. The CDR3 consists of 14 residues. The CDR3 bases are TGTGCCATCGGCAATACCTCCGGGAGTCAGCCCCAGCATTTT. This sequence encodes CAIGNTSGSQPQHF.

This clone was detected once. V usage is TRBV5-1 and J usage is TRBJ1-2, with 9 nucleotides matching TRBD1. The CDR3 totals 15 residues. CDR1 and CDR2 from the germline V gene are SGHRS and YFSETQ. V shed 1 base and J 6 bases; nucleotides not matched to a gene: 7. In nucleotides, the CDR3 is TGCGCCAGCAGCTTGCTTATCACAGGGGGCCATGGCTACACCTTC. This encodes CASSLLITGGHGYTF.

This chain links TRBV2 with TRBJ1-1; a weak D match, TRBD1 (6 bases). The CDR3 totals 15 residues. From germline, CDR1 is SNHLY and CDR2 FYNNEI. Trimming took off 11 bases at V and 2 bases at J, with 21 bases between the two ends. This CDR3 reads CAELLGGRTNTEAFF. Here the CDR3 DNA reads TGTGCCGAACTTCTTGGGGGCCGGACTAACACTGAAGCTTTCTTT.

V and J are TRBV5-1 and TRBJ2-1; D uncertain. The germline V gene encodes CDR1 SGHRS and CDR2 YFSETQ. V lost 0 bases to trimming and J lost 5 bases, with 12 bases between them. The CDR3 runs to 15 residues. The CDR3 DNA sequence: TGCGCCAGCAGCTTGGGCAGGCTGGCGAACAATGAGCAGTTCTTC. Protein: CASSLGRLANNEQFF.

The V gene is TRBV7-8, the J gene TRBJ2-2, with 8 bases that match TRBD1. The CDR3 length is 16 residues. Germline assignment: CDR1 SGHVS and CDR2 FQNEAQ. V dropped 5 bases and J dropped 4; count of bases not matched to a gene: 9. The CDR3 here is CASSPMQGAGTGELFF. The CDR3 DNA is TGTGCCAGCAGCCCGATGCAGGGGGCCGGCACCGGGGAGCTGTTTTTT.

CDR3 DNA: TGTGCCAGCAGTGTAGCGGGAGGAGGCCCAGATACGCAGTATTTT. This codes for CASSVAGGGPDTQYF. The J gene is TRBJ2-3, the V gene TRBV25-1; 10 bases are shared with TRBD2. Germline CDR1 and CDR2: MGHDK and SYGVNS. The CDR3 totals 15 residues. V dropped 4 bases and J dropped 4; count of bases not matched to a gene: 5.

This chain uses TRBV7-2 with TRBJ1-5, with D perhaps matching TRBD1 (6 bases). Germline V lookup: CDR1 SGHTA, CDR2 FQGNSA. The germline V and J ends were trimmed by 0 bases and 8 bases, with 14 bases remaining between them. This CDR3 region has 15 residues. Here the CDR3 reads CASSLAQGQREPQHF. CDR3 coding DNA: TGTGCCAGCAGCTTAGCACAGGGTCAAAGGGAGCCCCAGCATTTT.

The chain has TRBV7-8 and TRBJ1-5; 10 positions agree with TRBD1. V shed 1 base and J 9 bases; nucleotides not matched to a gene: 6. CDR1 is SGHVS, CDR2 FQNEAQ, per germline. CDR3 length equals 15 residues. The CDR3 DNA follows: TGTGCCAGCAGCTTAGTGACAGGGGGCGACCCGCCCCAGCATTTT. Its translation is CASSLVTGGDPPQHF.

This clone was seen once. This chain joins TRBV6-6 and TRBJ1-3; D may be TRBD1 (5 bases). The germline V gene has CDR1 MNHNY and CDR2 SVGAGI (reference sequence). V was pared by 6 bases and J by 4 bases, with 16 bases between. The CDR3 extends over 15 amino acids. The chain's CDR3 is CASSLDTGSGNTIYF. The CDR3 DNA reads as TGTGCCAGCAGCCTAGACACAGGCTCCGGAAACACCATATATTTT.

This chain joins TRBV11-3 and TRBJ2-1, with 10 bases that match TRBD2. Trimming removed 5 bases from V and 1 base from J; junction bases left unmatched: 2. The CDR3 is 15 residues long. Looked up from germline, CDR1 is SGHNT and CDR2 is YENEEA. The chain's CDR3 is CASSQTSGSYNEQFF. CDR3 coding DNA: TGTGCCAGCAGCCAGACTAGCGGGTCCTACAATGAGCAGTTCTTC.

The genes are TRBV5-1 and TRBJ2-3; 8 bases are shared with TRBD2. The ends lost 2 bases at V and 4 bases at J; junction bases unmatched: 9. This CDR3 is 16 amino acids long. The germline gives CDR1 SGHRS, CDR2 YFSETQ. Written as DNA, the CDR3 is TGCGCCAGCAGCTTAGGAAGCGGGAGTTTCTCAGATACGCAGTATTTT. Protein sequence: CASSLGSGSFSDTQYF.

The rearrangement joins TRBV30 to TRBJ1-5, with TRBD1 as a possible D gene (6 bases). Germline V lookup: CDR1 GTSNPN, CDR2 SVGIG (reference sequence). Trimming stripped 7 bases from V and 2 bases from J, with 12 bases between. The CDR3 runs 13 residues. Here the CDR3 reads CASATGGNQPQHF. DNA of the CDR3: TGTGCCTCTGCGACAGGAGGCAATCAGCCCCAGCATTTT. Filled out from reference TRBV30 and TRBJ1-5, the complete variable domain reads SQTIHQWPATLVQPVGSPLSLECTVEGTSNPNLYWYRQAAGRGLQLLFYSVGIGQISSEVPQNLSASRPQDRQFILSSKKLLLSDSGFYLCASATGGNQPQHFGDGTRLSIL.

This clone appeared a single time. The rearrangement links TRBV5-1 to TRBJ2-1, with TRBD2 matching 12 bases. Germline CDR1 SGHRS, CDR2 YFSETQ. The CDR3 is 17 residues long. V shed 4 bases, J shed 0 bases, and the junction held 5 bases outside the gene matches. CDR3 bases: TGCGCCAGCAGCGTGACTAGCGGGAGACTCTCCTACAATGAGCAGTTCTTC. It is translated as CASSVTSGRLSYNEQFF.

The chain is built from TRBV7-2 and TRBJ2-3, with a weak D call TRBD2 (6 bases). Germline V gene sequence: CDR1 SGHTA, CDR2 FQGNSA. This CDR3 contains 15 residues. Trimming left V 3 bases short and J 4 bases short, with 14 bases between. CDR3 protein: CASSFIGSVADTQYF. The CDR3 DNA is TGTGCCAGCAGCTTCATCGGGAGCGTGGCAGATACGCAGTATTTT.

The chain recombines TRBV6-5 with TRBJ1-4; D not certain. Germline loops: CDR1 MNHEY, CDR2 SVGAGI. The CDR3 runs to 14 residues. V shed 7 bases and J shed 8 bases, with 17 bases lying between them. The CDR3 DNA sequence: TGTGCCAGCACCATGAGGGAAGGATTGGAAAAACTGTTTTTT. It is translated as CASTMREGLEKLFF.